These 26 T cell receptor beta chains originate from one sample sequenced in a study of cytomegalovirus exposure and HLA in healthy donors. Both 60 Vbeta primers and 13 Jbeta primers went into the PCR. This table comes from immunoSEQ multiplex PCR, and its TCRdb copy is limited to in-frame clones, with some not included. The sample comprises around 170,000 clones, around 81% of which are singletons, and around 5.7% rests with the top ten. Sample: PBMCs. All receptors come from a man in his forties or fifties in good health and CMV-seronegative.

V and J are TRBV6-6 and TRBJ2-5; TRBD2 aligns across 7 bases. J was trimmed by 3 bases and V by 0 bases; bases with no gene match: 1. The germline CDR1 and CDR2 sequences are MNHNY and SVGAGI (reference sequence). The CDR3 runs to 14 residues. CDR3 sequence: CASSYSGREETQYF. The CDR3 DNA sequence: TGTGCCAGCAGTTACTCTGGGAGGGAAGAGACCCAGTACTTC.

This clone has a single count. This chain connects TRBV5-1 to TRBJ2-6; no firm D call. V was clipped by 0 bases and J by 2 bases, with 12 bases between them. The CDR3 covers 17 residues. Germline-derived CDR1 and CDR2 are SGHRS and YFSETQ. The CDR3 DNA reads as TGCGCCAGCAGCTTGGCCAGTAACCTGGCTGGGGCCAACGTCCTGACTTTC. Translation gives CASSLASNLAGANVLTF.

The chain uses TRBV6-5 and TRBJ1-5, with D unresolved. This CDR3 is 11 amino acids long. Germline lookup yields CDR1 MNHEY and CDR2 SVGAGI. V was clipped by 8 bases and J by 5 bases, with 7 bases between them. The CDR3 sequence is CASGPYQPQHF. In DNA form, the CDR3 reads TGTGCCAGCGGCCCCTATCAGCCCCAGCATTTT.

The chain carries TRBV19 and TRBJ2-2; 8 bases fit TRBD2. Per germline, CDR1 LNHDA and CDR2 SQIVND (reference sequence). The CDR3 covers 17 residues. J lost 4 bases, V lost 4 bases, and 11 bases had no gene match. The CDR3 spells CASSRPPLAGFTGELFF. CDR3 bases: TGTGCCAGTAGTAGACCGCCCCTAGCGGGTTTCACCGGGGAGCTGTTTTTT. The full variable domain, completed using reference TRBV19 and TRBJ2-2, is DGGITQSPKYLFRKEGQNVTLSCEQNLNHDAMYWYRQDPGQGLRLIYYSQIVNDFQKGDIAEGYSVSREKKESFPLTVTSAQKNPTAFYLCASSRPPLAGFTGELFFGEGSRLTVL.

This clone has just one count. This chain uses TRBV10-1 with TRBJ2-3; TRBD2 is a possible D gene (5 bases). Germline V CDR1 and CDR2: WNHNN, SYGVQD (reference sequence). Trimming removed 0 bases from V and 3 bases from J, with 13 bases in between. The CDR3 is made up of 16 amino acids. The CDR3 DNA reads TGCGCCAGCAGTGAGTCTATAGCTAGCACGACAGATACGCAGTATTTT. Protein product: CASSESIASTTDTQYF.

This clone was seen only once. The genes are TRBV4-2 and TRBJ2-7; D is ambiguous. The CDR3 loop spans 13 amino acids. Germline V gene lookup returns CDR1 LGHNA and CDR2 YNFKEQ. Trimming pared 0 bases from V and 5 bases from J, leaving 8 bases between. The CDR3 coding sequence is TGTGCCAGCAGCCAAGATAGTAGCAACGAGCAGTACTTC. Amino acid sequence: CASSQDSSNEQYF.

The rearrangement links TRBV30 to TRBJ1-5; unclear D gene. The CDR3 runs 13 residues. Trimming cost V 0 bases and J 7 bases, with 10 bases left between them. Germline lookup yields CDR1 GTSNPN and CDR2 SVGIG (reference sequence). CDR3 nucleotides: TGTGCCTGGAGTGTGGGCGGGAGACAGCCCCAGCATTTT. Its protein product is CAWSVGGRQPQHF.

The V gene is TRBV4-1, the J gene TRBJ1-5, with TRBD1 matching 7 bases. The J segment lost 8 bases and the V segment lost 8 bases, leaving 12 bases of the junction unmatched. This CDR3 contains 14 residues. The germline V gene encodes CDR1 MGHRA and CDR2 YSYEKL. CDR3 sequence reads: CASRDSLKGEPQHF. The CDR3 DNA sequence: TGCGCCAGCCGGGACAGCCTTAAAGGGGAGCCCCAGCATTTT.

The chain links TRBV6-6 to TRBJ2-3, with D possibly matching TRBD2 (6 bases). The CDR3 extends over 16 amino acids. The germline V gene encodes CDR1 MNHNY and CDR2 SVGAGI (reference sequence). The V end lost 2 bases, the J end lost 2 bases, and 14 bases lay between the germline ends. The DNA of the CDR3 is TGTGCCAGCAGTTACCCGGGACTTAGGAACACAGATACGCAGTATTTT. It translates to CASSYPGLRNTDTQYF.

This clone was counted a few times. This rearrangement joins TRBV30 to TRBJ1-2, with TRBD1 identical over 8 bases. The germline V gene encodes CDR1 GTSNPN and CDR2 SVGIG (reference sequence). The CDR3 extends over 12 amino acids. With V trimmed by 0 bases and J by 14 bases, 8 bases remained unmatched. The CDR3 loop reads CAWSVGAGDRTF. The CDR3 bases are TGTGCCTGGAGTGTAGGGGCGGGGGACAGGACCTTC. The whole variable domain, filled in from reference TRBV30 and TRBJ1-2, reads SQTIHQWPATLVQPVGSPLSLECTVEGTSNPNLYWYRQAAGRGLQLLFYSVGIGQISSEVPQNLSASRPQDRQFILSSKKLLLSDSGFYLCAWSVGAGDRTFGSGTRLTVV.

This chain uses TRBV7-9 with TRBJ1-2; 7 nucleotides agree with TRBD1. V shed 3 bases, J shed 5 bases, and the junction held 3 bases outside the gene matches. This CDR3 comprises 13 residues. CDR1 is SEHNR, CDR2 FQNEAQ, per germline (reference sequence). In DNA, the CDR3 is TGTGCCAGCAGCTTGGGACAGTCTTATGGCTACACCTTC. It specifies CASSLGQSYGYTF.

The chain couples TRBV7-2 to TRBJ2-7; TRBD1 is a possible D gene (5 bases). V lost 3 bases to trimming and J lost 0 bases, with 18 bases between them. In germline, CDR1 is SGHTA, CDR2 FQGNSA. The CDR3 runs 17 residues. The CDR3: CASSFAQGRPLSYEQYF. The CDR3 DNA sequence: TGTGCCAGCAGCTTCGCCCAGGGAAGGCCACTCTCCTACGAGCAGTACTTC.

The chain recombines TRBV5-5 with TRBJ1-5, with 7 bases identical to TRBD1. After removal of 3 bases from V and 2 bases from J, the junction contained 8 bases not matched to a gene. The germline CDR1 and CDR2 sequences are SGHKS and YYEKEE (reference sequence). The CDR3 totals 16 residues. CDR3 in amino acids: CASSWDRTAGNQPQHF. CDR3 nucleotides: TGTGCCAGCAGCTGGGACAGAACTGCCGGCAATCAGCCCCAGCATTTT.

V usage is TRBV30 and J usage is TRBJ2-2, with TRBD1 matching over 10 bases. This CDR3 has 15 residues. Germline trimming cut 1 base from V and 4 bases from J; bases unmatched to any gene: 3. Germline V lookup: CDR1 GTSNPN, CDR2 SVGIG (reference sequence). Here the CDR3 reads CAWSAGTGVTGELFF. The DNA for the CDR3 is TGTGCCTGGAGTGCCGGGACAGGGGTCACCGGGGAGCTGTTTTTT.

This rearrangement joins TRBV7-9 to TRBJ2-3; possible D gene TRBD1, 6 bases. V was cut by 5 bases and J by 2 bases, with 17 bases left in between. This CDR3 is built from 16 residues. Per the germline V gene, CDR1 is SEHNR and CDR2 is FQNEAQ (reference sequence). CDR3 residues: CASSPRGQTNTDTQYF. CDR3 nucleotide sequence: TGTGCCAGCAGCCCCAGAGGACAGACCAACACAGATACGCAGTATTTT.

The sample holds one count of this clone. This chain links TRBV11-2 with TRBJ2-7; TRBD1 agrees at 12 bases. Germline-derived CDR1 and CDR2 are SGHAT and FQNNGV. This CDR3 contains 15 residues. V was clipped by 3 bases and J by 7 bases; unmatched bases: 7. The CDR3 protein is CASSFSGTGGYEQYF. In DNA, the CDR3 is TGTGCCAGCAGCTTCTCCGGGACAGGGGGCTATGAGCAGTACTTC. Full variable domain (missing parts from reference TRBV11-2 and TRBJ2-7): EAGVAQSPRYKIIEKRQSVAFWCNPISGHATLYWYQQILGQGPKLLIQFQNNGVVDDSQLPKDRFSAERLKGVDSTLKIQPAKLEDSAVYLCASSFSGTGGYEQYFGPGTRLTVT.

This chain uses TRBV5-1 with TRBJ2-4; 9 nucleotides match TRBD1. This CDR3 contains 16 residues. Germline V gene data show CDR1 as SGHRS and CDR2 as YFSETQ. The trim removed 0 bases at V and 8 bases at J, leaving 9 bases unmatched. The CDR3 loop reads CASSLAALGQGYIQYF. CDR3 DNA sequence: TGCGCCAGCAGCTTGGCGGCCCTGGGACAGGGCTACATTCAGTACTTC.

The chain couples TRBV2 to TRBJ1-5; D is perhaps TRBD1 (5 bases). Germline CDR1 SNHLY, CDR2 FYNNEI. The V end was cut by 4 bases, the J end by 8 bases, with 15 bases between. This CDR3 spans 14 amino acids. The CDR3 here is CASSGGSGGEPQHF. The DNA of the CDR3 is TGTGCCAGCAGTGGGGGATCGGGGGGGGAGCCCCAGCATTTT.

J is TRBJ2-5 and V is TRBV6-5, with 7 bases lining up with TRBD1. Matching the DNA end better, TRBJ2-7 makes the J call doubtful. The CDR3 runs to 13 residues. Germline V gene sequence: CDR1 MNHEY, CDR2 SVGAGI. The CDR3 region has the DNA TGTGCCAGCAGTCGACAGGGAACCTACGAGCAGTACTTC. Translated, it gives CASSRQGTYEQYF.

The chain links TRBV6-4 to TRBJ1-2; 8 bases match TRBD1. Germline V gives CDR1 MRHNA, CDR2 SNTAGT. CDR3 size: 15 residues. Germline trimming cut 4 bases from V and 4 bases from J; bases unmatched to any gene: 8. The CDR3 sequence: CASSVWRQGSYGYTF. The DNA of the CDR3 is TGTGCCAGCAGTGTATGGCGACAGGGGTCCTATGGCTACACCTTC.

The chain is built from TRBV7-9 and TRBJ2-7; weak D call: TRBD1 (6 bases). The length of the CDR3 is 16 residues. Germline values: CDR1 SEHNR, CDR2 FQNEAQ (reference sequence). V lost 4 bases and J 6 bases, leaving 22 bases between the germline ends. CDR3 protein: CASSSAGVLPQGEQYF. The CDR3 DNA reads TGTGCCAGCAGCTCTGCAGGGGTCCTCCCCCAGGGCGAGCAGTACTTC.

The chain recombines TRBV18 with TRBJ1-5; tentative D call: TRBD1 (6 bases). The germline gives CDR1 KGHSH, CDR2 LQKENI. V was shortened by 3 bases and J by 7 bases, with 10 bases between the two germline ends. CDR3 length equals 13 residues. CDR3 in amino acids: CASSPEGGQPQHF. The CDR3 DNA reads TGTGCCAGCTCACCCGAAGGGGGACAGCCCCAGCATTTT. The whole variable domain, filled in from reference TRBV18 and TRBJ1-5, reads NAGVMQNPRHLVRRRGQEARLRCSPMKGHSHVYWYRQLPEEGLKFMVYLQKENIIDESGMPKERFSAEFPKEGPSILRIQQVVRGDSAAYFCASSPEGGQPQHFGDGTRLSIL.

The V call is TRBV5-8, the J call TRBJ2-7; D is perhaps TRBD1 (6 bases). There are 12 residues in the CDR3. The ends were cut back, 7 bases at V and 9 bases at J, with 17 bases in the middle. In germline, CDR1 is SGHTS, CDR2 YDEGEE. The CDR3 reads CASGGQLGSQYF. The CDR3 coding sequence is TGTGCCAGCGGTGGACAGCTCGGCTCGCAGTACTTC.

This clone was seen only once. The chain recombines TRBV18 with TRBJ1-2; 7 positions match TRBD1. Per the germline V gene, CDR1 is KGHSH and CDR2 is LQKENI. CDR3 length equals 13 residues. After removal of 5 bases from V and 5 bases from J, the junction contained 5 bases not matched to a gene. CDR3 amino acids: CASSTDRAYGYTF. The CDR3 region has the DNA TGTGCCAGCTCAACCGACAGGGCATATGGCTACACCTTC.

CDR3 nucleotides: TGTGCCAGCAGCCTGGGTACGGGGTTAGGTGAGCAGTTCTTC. Translation gives CASSLGTGLGEQFF. The V and J genes are TRBV5-4 and TRBJ2-1; D perhaps matches TRBD2 (5 bases). Germline values: CDR1 SGHNT, CDR2 YYREEE (reference sequence). Trimming stripped 4 bases from V and 9 bases from J, with 17 bases between. CDR3 size: 14 residues.

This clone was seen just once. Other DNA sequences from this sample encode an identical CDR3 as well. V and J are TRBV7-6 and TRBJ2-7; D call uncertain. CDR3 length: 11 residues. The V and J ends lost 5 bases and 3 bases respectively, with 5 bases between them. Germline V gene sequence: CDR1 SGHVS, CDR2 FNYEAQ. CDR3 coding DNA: TGTGCCAGCAGCCCAGGCTACGAGCAGTACTTC. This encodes CASSPGYEQYF.